The 20 T cell receptor beta chains in this list originate from one sample, sequenced in a study of radiotherapy plus CTLA-4 blockade in lung cancer. Produced via immunoSEQ multiplex PCR; TCRdb's table is partial and in-frame only. The sample has about 95,000 clones, approximately 78% seen once. The sequences come from peripheral blood, collected from a patient treated with radiotherapy plus ipilimumab. The receptors originated from a human donor with non-small cell lung cancer who had a partial response to radiotherapy plus ipilimumab.

This CDR3 reads CASSPSRLGTDTQYF. As DNA, the CDR3 is TGCGCCAGCAGCCCTAGCAGGCTAGGCACAGATACGCAGTATTTT. This chain joins TRBV5-1 and TRBJ2-3, with D possibly matching TRBD2 (5 bases). The V gene lost 4 bases and the J gene lost 1 base, with 13 bases spanning the gap. The CDR3 is made up of 15 amino acids. Germline V lookup: CDR1 SGHRS, CDR2 YFSETQ.

The rearrangement links TRBV4-2 to TRBJ1-4; a possible D gene is TRBD1 (6 bases). Germline CDR1 is LGHNA and CDR2 is YNFKEQ. This CDR3 has 15 amino acids. The V gene lost 3 bases and the J gene lost 4 bases, with 12 bases spanning the gap. Here the CDR3 reads CASSQAGQLNEKLFF. The CDR3 DNA sequence: TGTGCCAGCAGCCAGGCCGGACAGCTTAATGAAAAACTGTTTTTT.

This chain links TRBV19 with TRBJ1-2, with 7 bases fitting TRBD1. J was trimmed by 2 bases and V by 3 bases; bases with no gene match: 12. Germline CDR1 is LNHDA and CDR2 is SQIVND (reference sequence). The CDR3 is 17 residues long. The CDR3 is CASSIGIRGGENYGYTF. The CDR3 coding sequence is TGTGCCAGTAGTATCGGCATCAGAGGGGGCGAGAACTATGGCTACACCTTC. The full variable domain, completed using reference TRBV19 and TRBJ1-2, is DGGITQSPKYLFRKEGQNVTLSCEQNLNHDAMYWYRQDPGQGLRLIYYSQIVNDFQKGDIAEGYSVSREKKESFPLTVTSAQKNPTAFYLCASSIGIRGGENYGYTFGSGTRLTVV.

This clone has a single count. The chain is built from TRBV5-1 and TRBJ1-2; perhaps TRBD1 as D (5 bases). CDR1 is SGHRS, CDR2 YFSETQ, per germline. The CDR3 loop spans 15 amino acids. V shed 0 bases and J shed 1 base, with 10 bases lying between them. The CDR3 protein is CASSLERGGNYGYTF. The CDR3 bases are TGCGCCAGCAGCTTGGAGCGGGGGGGTAACTATGGCTACACCTTC.

The chain employs TRBV29-1 and TRBJ2-1; D is uncertain. CDR3 length equals 13 residues. Germline assignment: CDR1 SQVTM and CDR2 ANQGSEA. V was cut by 3 bases and J by 10 bases, with 16 bases left in between. The CDR3 bases are TGCAGCGTTGATGCGGTAGTTGGTGGAGAGCAGTTCTTC. Its translation: CSVDAVVGGEQFF.

This clone was seen only a few times. The rearrangement uses TRBV20-1 and TRBJ1-1, with D possibly matching TRBD1 (5 bases). V was trimmed by 6 bases and J by 3 bases, leaving 8 bases between them. Germline CDR1 and CDR2: DFQATT and SNEGSKA (reference sequence). The length of the CDR3 is 11 residues. CDR3 nucleotides: TGCAGTGCAGCGGGGGACACTGAAGCTTTCTTT. It is translated as CSAAGDTEAFF.

V is TRBV11-2 and J is TRBJ2-7; 9 bases are a match to TRBD2. This CDR3 has 14 amino acids. V was clipped by 3 bases and J by 3 bases; unmatched bases: 3. Germline CDR1 reads SGHAT; CDR2 reads FQNNGV. The CDR3 sequence: CASSFSGRSYEQYF. The CDR3 DNA is TGTGCCAGCAGCTTTAGCGGGAGAAGCTACGAGCAGTACTTC.

The genes are TRBV7-8 and TRBJ2-3, with D perhaps TRBD2 (6 bases). Germline values: CDR1 SGHVS, CDR2 FQNEAQ. The V end lost 5 bases, the J end lost 9 bases, and 21 bases lay between the germline ends. There are 15 residues in the CDR3. The CDR3 loop reads CASSPRGVTTLTQYF. The CDR3 DNA sequence: TGTGCCAGCAGCCCCCGCGGGGTTACTACTCTGACGCAGTATTTT.

The chain is built from TRBV27 and TRBJ2-2; possibly TRBD1 for D (5 bases). The CDR3 contains 17 residues. Germline V gene lookup returns CDR1 MNHEY and CDR2 SMNVEV (reference sequence). The germline V and J ends were trimmed by 2 bases and 3 bases, with 16 bases remaining between them. Here the CDR3 DNA reads TGTGCCAGCAGTTTAGGGGCAGGCCGGGCGGACACCGGGGAGCTGTTTTTT. Its protein is CASSLGAGRADTGELFF.

V gene TRBV6-6 combines with J gene TRBJ2-3, with D possibly being TRBD2 (5 bases). There are 16 residues in the CDR3. The V gene's germline CDR1 is MNHNY and CDR2 SVGAGI (reference sequence). V was shortened by 5 bases and J by 0 bases, with 15 bases between the two germline ends. The CDR3 loop reads CASSPYEGYSTDTQYF. The CDR3 region has the DNA TGTGCCAGCAGTCCGTATGAGGGTTATAGCACAGATACGCAGTATTTT.

This clone turned up a few times. The V gene is TRBV9, the J gene TRBJ2-3, with 9 bases that match TRBD1. The ends lost 4 bases at V and 3 bases at J; junction bases unmatched: 6. The CDR3 consists of 15 residues. Germline V gene lookup returns CDR1 SGDLS and CDR2 YYNGEE. The CDR3 region is CASSPGTGPTDTQYF. The CDR3 DNA reads TGTGCCAGCAGCCCGGGGACAGGGCCTACAGATACGCAGTATTTT.

The chain carries TRBV10-3 and TRBJ1-2; D is uncertain. Germline V gene sequence: CDR1 ENHRY, CDR2 SYGVKD. The CDR3 loop spans 15 amino acids. Trimming left V 10 bases short and J 1 base short, with 19 bases between. CDR3 nucleotide sequence: TGTGCCACCCTCCCCTCACGCGGCCTTAACTATGGCTACACCTTC. Residues: CATLPSRGLNYGYTF.

Only a few counts were recorded for this clone. V and J are TRBV21-1 and TRBJ2-2; TRBD1 was called by the table and not checked on the DNA. TRBV21-1 constitutes a pseudogene. The CDR3 extends over 19 amino acids. CDR3 nucleotide sequence: TGTGCCAGCAGCAAGTATCCAGGAAAGGACAGTCCAAACACCGGGGAGCTGTTTTTT. This translates into CASSKYPGKDSPNTGELFF.

A few counts support this clone. The gene calls are TRBV18 and TRBJ1-2; 7 bases fit TRBD1. This CDR3 spans 13 amino acids. Germline assignment: CDR1 KGHSH and CDR2 LQKENI. V lost 3 bases to trimming and J lost 5 bases; unmatched junction nucleotides: 3. CDR3 DNA: TGTGCCAGCTCACCGGAGACAGGGTATGGCTACACCTTC. As protein: CASSPETGYGYTF.

V usage is TRBV18 and J usage is TRBJ2-1; 7 nucleotides line up with TRBD2. The length of the CDR3 is 20 residues. Per the germline V gene, CDR1 is KGHSH and CDR2 is LQKENI. V gave up 4 bases and J gave up 0 bases; unmatched junction bases: 18. The CDR3 DNA is TGTGCCAGCTCACTTAATAGCGGGCCGGGGGTTCTTAGCTCCTACAATGAGCAGTTCTTC. Translating gives CASSLNSGPGVLSSYNEQFF.

This sequence joins TRBV2 and TRBJ1-2, with 7 nucleotides matching TRBD1. Unmatched junction bases numbered 16, after V lost 7 bases and J lost 8 bases. The CDR3 is made up of 15 amino acids. Germline V gives CDR1 SNHLY, CDR2 FYNNEI. The CDR3 bases are TGTGCCAGCACCCGAGGACAGGCCACCCCCCGAGGCTACACCTTC. This sequence encodes CASTRGQATPRGYTF. Together with reference TRBV2 and TRBJ1-2, the CDR3 gives the full variable domain: EPEVTQTPSHQVTQMGQEVILRCVPISNHLYFYWYRQILGQKVEFLVSFYNNEISEKSEIFDDQFSVERPDGSNFTLKIRSTKLEDSAMYFCASTRGQATPRGYTFGSGTRLTVV.

The rearrangement joins TRBV2 to TRBJ2-7, with D uncertain. Germline V gene lookup returns CDR1 SNHLY and CDR2 FYNNEI. V dropped 3 bases and J dropped 2 bases, with 11 bases sitting between them. This CDR3 region has 14 residues. For the CDR3, the DNA is TGTGCCAGCAGTGACGGCAGACTCACCTACGAGCAGTACTTC. It codes for CASSDGRLTYEQYF.

The V call is TRBV27, the J call TRBJ2-3; 7 bases line up with TRBD2. Germline V gene data show CDR1 as MNHEY and CDR2 as SMNVEV (reference sequence). V lost 5 bases and J lost 1; bases outside the gene matches: 6. The CDR3 covers 15 residues. The CDR3 region is CASSPRERRTDTQYF. Written as DNA, the CDR3 is TGTGCCAGCAGTCCGCGGGAGCGCCGCACAGATACGCAGTATTTT.

V usage is TRBV5-8 and J usage is TRBJ2-2, with D possibly being TRBD1 (5 bases). V was cut by 0 bases and J by 3 bases, with 9 bases left in between. Germline V gene lookup returns CDR1 SGHTS and CDR2 YDEGEE. There are 15 residues in the CDR3. The CDR3 coding sequence is TGTGCCAGCAGCTTGGTGCAGGGTTACACCGGGGAGCTGTTTTTT. Translating gives CASSLVQGYTGELFF.

The table lists this clone with a count of one. The chain is built from TRBV5-1 and TRBJ2-7; 8 bases agree with TRBD1. V shed 4 bases and J 2 bases; nucleotides not matched to a gene: 11. CDR1 SGHRS and CDR2 YFSETQ come from the germline V gene. This CDR3 has 16 residues. The chain's CDR3 is CASSGQGQPLTYEQYF. The CDR3 nucleotides are TGCGCCAGCAGCGGACAGGGACAGCCTCTGACCTACGAGCAGTACTTC.